Listed here is a single T cell receptor beta chain. Its antigen is not known. In replicate PCRs of sorted subsets, roughly 210 ng DNA, 29,000 or so T cell genomes, was used. The repertoire was sequenced with immunoSEQ multiplex PCR; TCRdb's copy has only in-frame clones and lacks some. The top ten clones hold under 2% of a sample with about 2.1 million clones, 90% to 95% of them seen once. This entry belongs to a study of shared clonotypes between healthy human individuals. This CDR3 is 16 amino acids long. Per the germline V gene, CDR1 is SGDLS and CDR2 is YYNGEE. Trimming shortened V by 1 base and J by 4 bases, and 17 bases separated the two germline ends. Findings and limits, study-wide: All-four-donor shared clonotypes had higher generation probabilities than non-shared clonotypes did. Sampling was confined to blood; repertoires within tissues likely differ.

Positive CCR7 selection of CD45RO-negative cells yielded the naive CD8 cells, and terminally differentiated effector memory CD45RA+ cells were excluded. This sequence was found in a man aged 18 to 30 in good health. Some clones in this sample may be carry-over from other donors' samples. The chain uses TRBV9 and TRBJ1-1; possible D gene TRBD1, 5 bases. Sequencing was done on a sample of naive CD8+ T cells from PBMCs. The chain's CDR3 is CASSVSQTSGGTEAFF. CDR3 coding DNA: TGTGCCAGCAGCGTATCTCAGACCTCCGGGGGCACTGAAGCTTTCTTT. Drawing the rest from reference TRBV9 and TRBJ1-1, the complete variable domain is DSGVTQTPKHLITATGQRVTLRCSPRSGDLSVYWYQQSLDQGLQFLIQYYNGEERAKGNILERFSAQQFPDLHSELNLSSLELGDSALYFCASSVSQTSGGTEAFFGQGTRLTVV.